This T cell receptor beta chain was documented in a study of blood T cell repertoires in COVID-19. How the authors handled the data: Nucleated cell number was recorded as an estimate derived from reference gene primer amplification. Generated by immunoSEQ multiplex PCR, the TCRdb table keeps only in-frame clones and is missing some. V and J calls and clone size follow that table, whereas D and trimming were derived from the DNA. Found here are roughly 250,000 clones, 80% to 90% of them singletons; the top ten hold around 2%. The sequence was obtained from a woman aged 18-29 years who had recovered from COVID-19. Input material: PBMCs or T cells enriched from blood (not recorded which).

CDR3 loop: CASSIRNRPPRSGANVLTF. DNA of the CDR3: TGTGCCAGTAGTATTCGAAACAGGCCTCCCCGCTCTGGGGCCAACGTCCTGACTTTC. This chain joins TRBV19 and TRBJ2-6; tentatively, D is TRBD1 (5 bases). Trimming removed 3 bases at V and 0 bases at J, with 18 bases between. CDR3 size: 19 residues. Germline CDR1 reads LNHDA; CDR2 reads SQIVND (reference sequence).